One sample yielded the 16 T cell receptor beta chains listed below, sequenced in a study of blood T cell repertoires in COVID-19. Produced via immunoSEQ multiplex PCR; TCRdb's table is partial and in-frame only. The data show roughly 180,000 clones, roughly 82% seen once. Material: PBMCs or T cells enriched from blood (not recorded which). These receptors were taken from a woman in her twenties or thirties who had recovered from COVID-19.

The chain combines TRBV10-3 with TRBJ2-3; D possibly corresponds to TRBD2 (6 bases). CDR1 and CDR2 (germline): ENHRY, SYGVKD. Trimming took off 4 bases at V and 4 bases at J, with 12 bases between the two ends. This CDR3 comprises 14 residues. CDR3 coding DNA: TGTGCCATCAGTGTCGCCAGGGACTCAGATACGCAGTATTTT. It is translated as CAISVARDSDTQYF.

The rearrangement joins TRBV25-1 to TRBJ2-2; D is perhaps TRBD1 (6 bases). V gave up 7 bases and J gave up 6 bases, with 24 bases separating them. This CDR3 is 17 amino acids long. The germline V gene has CDR1 MGHDK and CDR2 SYGVNS. This chain's CDR3 is CASTGAPTGISPGELFF. In nucleotides, the CDR3 is TGTGCCAGCACTGGGGCACCTACAGGGATTAGTCCCGGGGAGCTGTTTTTT. Using reference TRBV25-1 and TRBJ2-2 for the parts outside the CDR3, the full variable domain is EADIYQTPRYLVIGTGKKITLECSQTMGHDKMYWYQQDPGMELHLIHYSYGVNSTEKGDLSSESTVSRIRTEHFPLTLESARPSHTSQYLCASTGAPTGISPGELFFGEGSRLTVL.

This clone appeared a single time. J is TRBJ1-4 and V is TRBV19; D may be TRBD1 (6 bases). The CDR3 is 15 residues long. From germline, CDR1 is LNHDA and CDR2 SQIVND (reference sequence). V lost 0 bases and J lost 7, with 12 bases in between. The DNA of the CDR3 is TGTGCCAGTAGTATAGAGGACAGCTTGGGTGAAAAACTGTTTTTT. It codes for CASSIEDSLGEKLFF.

V usage is TRBV20-1 and J usage is TRBJ2-5, with D unclear. CDR1 and CDR2 from the germline V gene are DFQATT and SNEGSKA (reference sequence). The CDR3 has 13 residues. Trimming left V 3 bases short and J 4 bases short, with 12 bases between. This CDR3 reads CSASEPARETQYF. The DNA of the CDR3 is TGCAGTGCTAGTGAACCAGCGCGAGAGACCCAGTACTTC.

The rearrangement joins TRBV7-8 to TRBJ2-7, with D tentatively TRBD2 (6 bases). The CDR3 is made up of 15 amino acids. Trimming removed 1 base at V and 3 bases at J, with 13 bases between. Germline-derived CDR1 and CDR2 are SGHVS and FQNEAQ. CDR3 coding DNA: TGTGCCAGCAGCTTAGAGGACGGGGGTTACTACGAGCAGTACTTC. Translated: CASSLEDGGYYEQYF.

This chain connects TRBV18 to TRBJ2-1; TRBD2 is a possible D gene (5 bases). The CDR3 covers 16 residues. CDR1 KGHSH and CDR2 LQKENI come from the germline V gene. The V end was cut by 4 bases, the J end by 0 bases, with 13 bases between. The CDR3 is CASSLSWRNSYNEQFF. The CDR3 nucleotides are TGTGCCAGCTCACTTTCTTGGAGGAACTCCTACAATGAGCAGTTCTTC.

J is TRBJ2-4 and V is TRBV3-1 (or the pseudogene TRBV3-2), with 7 bases aligning to TRBD2. This CDR3 is built from 16 residues. The V gene's germline CDR1 is LGHDT and CDR2 YNNKEL (reference sequence). Trimming cost V 1 base and J 2 bases; bases outside gene matches: 5. In DNA form, the CDR3 reads TGTGCCAGCAGCCAAGGGGGGGGAAGGACCAAAAACATTCAGTACTTC. Translation: CASSQGGGRTKNIQYF.

The chain combines TRBV5-1 with TRBJ1-3, with 8 bases lining up with TRBD1. Germline loops: CDR1 SGHRS, CDR2 YFSETQ. Germline trimming cut 0 bases from V and 3 bases from J; bases unmatched to any gene: 5. The CDR3 is 16 amino acids. The CDR3: CASSLAQGAHGNTIYF. The CDR3, as DNA: TGCGCCAGCAGCTTGGCCCAGGGGGCGCATGGAAACACCATATATTTT.

This clone was found a few times. This chain connects TRBV28 to TRBJ2-7; 9 nucleotides match TRBD1. V was pared by 5 bases and J by 5 bases, with 10 bases of the junction left unmatched. Germline-derived CDR1 and CDR2 are MDHEN and SYDVKM. This CDR3 contains 15 residues. The CDR3 DNA reads as TGTGCCAGCAGTCCATTCCGGGACAGGGCCCACGAGCAGTACTTC. Amino acids: CASSPFRDRAHEQYF.

This chain links TRBV19 with TRBJ2-7; 8 nucleotides match TRBD2. Germline V gene data show CDR1 as LNHDA and CDR2 as SQIVND (reference sequence). The CDR3 runs 13 residues. With V trimmed by 6 bases and J by 1 base, 2 bases remained unmatched. CDR3 in amino acids: CASRLAVSYEQYF. The CDR3 DNA reads TGTGCCAGTAGACTAGCGGTATCCTACGAGCAGTACTTC.

J is TRBJ2-1 and V is TRBV24-1, with 15 bases that match TRBD2. This CDR3 is built from 18 residues. Germline V lookup: CDR1 KGHDR, CDR2 SFDVKD. Germline trimming cut 4 bases from V and 4 bases from J; bases unmatched to any gene: 7. The CDR3 DNA reads TGTGCCACCAGTGAGGGGACTAGCGGGAGGACCCCGTACAATGAGCAGTTCTTC. This translates into CATSEGTSGRTPYNEQFF.

V usage is TRBV5-4 and J usage is TRBJ1-4, with D maybe TRBD1 (5 bases). The CDR3 runs to 14 residues. Per germline, CDR1 SGHNT and CDR2 YYREEE (reference sequence). Trimming stripped 4 bases from V and 8 bases from J, with 15 bases between. In DNA, the CDR3 is TGTGCCAGCAGCCCGGGACGGGGAGGGGAAAAACTGTTTTTT. Its protein product is CASSPGRGGEKLFF.

A word on this clone: The junction does not match germline at one end; this may be a read error. The V gene is TRBV7-7, the J gene TRBJ2-5; the match to TRBD2 covers 7 bases. The germline CDR1 and CDR2 sequences are SSHAT and FNYEAQ (reference sequence). The CDR3 is 15 amino acids. The CDR3: CASSWGGTGPRTQYF. Written as DNA, the CDR3 is TGTGCTAGCAGCTGGGGAGGGACGGGCCCGAGGACCCAGTACTTC.

V usage is TRBV19 and J usage is TRBJ2-2; 10 nucleotides match TRBD2. CDR1 is LNHDA, CDR2 SQIVND, per germline (reference sequence). The CDR3 has 21 residues. Unmatched junction bases numbered 18, after V lost 2 bases and J lost 3 bases. The CDR3: CASSISSLAGVGLSYTGELFF. The CDR3 DNA is TGTGCCAGTAGTATAAGTTCCCTAGCGGGAGTGGGATTATCGTACACCGGGGAGCTGTTTTTT. Combining the CDR3 with reference TRBV19 and TRBJ2-2 gives the whole variable domain DGGITQSPKYLFRKEGQNVTLSCEQNLNHDAMYWYRQDPGQGLRLIYYSQIVNDFQKGDIAEGYSVSREKKESFPLTVTSAQKNPTAFYLCASSISSLAGVGLSYTGELFFGEGSRLTVL.

This rearrangement joins TRBV28 to TRBJ1-5; D perhaps matches TRBD1 (5 bases). V dropped 3 bases and J dropped 4 bases, with 10 bases sitting between them. Germline CDR1 is MDHEN and CDR2 is SYDVKM. This CDR3 is built from 14 residues. This CDR3 is CASSFAGDNQPQHF. Here the CDR3 DNA reads TGTGCCAGCAGTTTTGCGGGGGATAATCAGCCCCAGCATTTT.

This chain joins TRBV15 and TRBJ2-7; D is uncertain. This CDR3 is 15 amino acids long. The germline V gene encodes CDR1 LNHNV and CDR2 YYDKDF (reference sequence). The V end was cut by 0 bases, the J end by 1 base, with 10 bases between. The chain's CDR3 is CATSRDPGLSYEQYF. The CDR3 bases are TGTGCCACCAGCAGAGATCCCGGTTTATCCTACGAGCAGTACTTC.